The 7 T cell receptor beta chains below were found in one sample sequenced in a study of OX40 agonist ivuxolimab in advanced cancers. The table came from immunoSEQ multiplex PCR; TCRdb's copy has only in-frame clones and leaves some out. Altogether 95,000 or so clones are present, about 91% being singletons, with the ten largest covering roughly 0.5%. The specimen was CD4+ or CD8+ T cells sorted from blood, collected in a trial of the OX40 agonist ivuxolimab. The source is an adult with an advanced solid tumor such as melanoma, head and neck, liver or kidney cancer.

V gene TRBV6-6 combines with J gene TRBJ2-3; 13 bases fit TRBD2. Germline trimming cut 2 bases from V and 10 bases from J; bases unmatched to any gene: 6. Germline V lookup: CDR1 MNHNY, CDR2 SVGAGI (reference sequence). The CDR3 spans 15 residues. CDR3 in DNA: TGTGCCAGCAGTTACGGCGGGACTAGCGGGGTATCGCAGTATTTT. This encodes CASSYGGTSGVSQYF.

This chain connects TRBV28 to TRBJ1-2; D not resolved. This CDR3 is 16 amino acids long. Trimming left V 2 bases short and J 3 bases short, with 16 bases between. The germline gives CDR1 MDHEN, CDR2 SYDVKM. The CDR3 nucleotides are TGTGCCAGCAGTTTACCACCCCCTGGAGGCCACTATGGCTACACCTTC. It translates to CASSLPPPGGHYGYTF.

In nucleotides, the CDR3 is TGTGCCAGTATGAAGGCCGCTGCCACCGCAGATACGCAGTATTTT. Translation: CASMKAAATADTQYF. V usage is TRBV19 and J usage is TRBJ2-3; D gene uncertain. Trimming removed 7 bases from V and 4 bases from J, with 18 bases in between. The germline V gene encodes CDR1 LNHDA and CDR2 SQIVND (reference sequence). CDR3 size: 15 residues.

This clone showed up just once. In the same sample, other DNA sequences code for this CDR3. This CDR3 reads CASIPGSSGNTIYF. The CDR3 DNA is TGTGCCAGTATTCCTGGTAGCTCTGGAAACACCATATATTTT. The chain is built from TRBV19 and TRBJ1-3; D not certain. CDR3 length: 14 amino acids. Trimming pared 7 bases from V and 0 bases from J, leaving 10 bases between. Per germline, CDR1 LNHDA and CDR2 SQIVND (reference sequence).

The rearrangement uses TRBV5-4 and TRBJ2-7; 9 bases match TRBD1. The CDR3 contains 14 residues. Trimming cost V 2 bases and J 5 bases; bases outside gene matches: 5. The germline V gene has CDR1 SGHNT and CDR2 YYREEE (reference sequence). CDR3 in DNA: TGTGCCAGCAGCTTACAGGGGGCAGGGGACGAGCAGTACTTC. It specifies CASSLQGAGDEQYF.

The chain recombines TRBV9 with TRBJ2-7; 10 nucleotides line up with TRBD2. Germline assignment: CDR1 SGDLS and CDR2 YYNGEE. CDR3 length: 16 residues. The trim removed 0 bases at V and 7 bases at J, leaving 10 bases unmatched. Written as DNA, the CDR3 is TGTGCCAGCAGCGTAGCGGCTCTAGCGGGGGAAATAGAGCAGTACTTC. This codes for CASSVAALAGEIEQYF.

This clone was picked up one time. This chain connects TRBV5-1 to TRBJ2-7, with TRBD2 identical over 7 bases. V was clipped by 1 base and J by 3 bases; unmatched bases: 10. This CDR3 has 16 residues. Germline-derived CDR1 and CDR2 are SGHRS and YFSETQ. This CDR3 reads CASSLRSLAEGYEQYF. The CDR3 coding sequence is TGCGCCAGCAGCTTGAGGAGCCTAGCGGAGGGCTACGAGCAGTACTTC. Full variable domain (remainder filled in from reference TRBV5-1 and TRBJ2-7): KAGVTQTPRYLIKTRGQQVTLSCSPISGHRSVSWYQQTPGQGLQFLFEYFSETQRNKGNFPGRFSGRQFSNSRSEMNVSTLELGDSALYLCASSLRSLAEGYEQYFGPGTRLTVT.